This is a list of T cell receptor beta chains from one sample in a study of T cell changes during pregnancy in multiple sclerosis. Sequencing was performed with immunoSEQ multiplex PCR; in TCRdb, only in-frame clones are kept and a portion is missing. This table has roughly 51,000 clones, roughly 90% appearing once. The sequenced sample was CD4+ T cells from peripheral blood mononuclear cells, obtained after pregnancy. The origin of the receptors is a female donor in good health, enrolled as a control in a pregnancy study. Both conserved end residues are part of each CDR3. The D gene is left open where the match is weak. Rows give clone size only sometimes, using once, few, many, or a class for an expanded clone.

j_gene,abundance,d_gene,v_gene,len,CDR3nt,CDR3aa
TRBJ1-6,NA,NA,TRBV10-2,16,TGCGCCAGCATTGACGCGGCAAGCTCCTATAATTCACCCCTCCACTTT,CASIDAASSYNSPLHF
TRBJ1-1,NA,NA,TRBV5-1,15,TGCGCCAGCAGCGAGCACTCGGACTCGAACACTGAAGCTTTCTTT,CASSEHSDSNTEAFF
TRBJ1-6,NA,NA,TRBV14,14,TGTGCCAGCAGCCACGCCACAAGTATCCCACCCCTCCACTTT,CASSHATSIPPLHF
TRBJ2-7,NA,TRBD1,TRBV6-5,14,TGTGCCAGCAGTAGACAGGGACCCTCCTACGAGCAGTACTTC,CASSRQGPSYEQYF
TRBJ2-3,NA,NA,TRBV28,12,TGTGCTGCCCAATCGAGGAAAGATACGCAGTATTTT,CAAQSRKDTQYF
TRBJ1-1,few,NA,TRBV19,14,TGTGCCAGTAGTAGGAGAGGTATGAACACTGAAGCTTTCTTT,CASSRRGMNTEAFF
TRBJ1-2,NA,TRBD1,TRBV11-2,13,TGTGCCAGCAGCCCAGACAGGGACTATGGCTACACCTTC,CASSPDRDYGYTF
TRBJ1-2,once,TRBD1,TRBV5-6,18,TGTGCCAGCGCATCCTCCCGGGACAGGGGGCATGGTAACTATGGCTACACCTTC,CASASSRDRGHGNYGYTF
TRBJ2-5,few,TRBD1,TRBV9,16,TGTGCCAGCAGCTTCCGACAGGGGGGGACAGCAGAGACCCAGTACTTC,CASSFRQGGTAETQYF
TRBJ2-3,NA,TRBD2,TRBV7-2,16,TGTGCCAGCAGCCTACTAGCGGGGGGCCGCACAGATACGCAGTATTTT,CASSLLAGGRTDTQYF
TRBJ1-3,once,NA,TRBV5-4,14,TGTGCCAGCAGCTTGGATAGCTCTGGAAACACCATATATTTT,CASSLDSSGNTIYF
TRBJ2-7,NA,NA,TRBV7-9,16,TGTGCCAGCAGCCCCCTACAGGGCCGCCTCTCCTACGAGCAGTACTTC,CASSPLQGRLSYEQYF
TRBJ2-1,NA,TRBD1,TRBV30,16,TGTGCCTGGAGGTTTAGGACAGGGGGCTCCTACAATGAGCAGTTCTTC,CAWRFRTGGSYNEQFF
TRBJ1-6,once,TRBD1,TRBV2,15,TGTGCCAGCAGGCCCGGGACAGGGGGGAGTTCACCCCTCCACTTT,CASRPGTGGSSPLHF
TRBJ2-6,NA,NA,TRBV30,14,TGTGCCTGGGGCAGCGGAACTGGGGCCAACGTCCTGACTTTC,CAWGSGTGANVLTF
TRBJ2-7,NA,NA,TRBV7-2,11,TGTGCCAGCAGCTTTAGTCAGGTGCAGTACTTC,CASSFSQVQYF
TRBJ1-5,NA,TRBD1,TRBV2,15,TGTGCCAGCAGCAAGGGACAGGGGCAAAGGCAGCCCCAGCATTTT,CASSKGQGQRQPQHF
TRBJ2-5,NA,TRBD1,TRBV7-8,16,TGTGCCAGCAGCCCCGGGGGACAGGGGGCGGGGGAGACCCAGTACTTC,CASSPGGQGAGETQYF
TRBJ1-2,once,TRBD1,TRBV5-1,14,TGCGCCAGCAGCTTGGGGGACAGGGTGGATGGCTACACCTTC,CASSLGDRVDGYTF
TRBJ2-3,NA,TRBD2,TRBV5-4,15,TGTGCCAGCAGCCTCGGGGGGAAGAGCACAGATACGCAGTATTTT,CASSLGGKSTDTQYF
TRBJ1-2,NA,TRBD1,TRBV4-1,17,TGCGCCAGCAGCCAAGAAGGGACAGGGCCTACGGCCAATGGCTACACCTTC,CASSQEGTGPTANGYTF
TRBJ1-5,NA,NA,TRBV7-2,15,TGTGCCAGCAGCTTACGGGGGTATAGCAATCAGCCCCAGCATTTT,CASSLRGYSNQPQHF
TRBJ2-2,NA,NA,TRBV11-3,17,TGTGCCAGCAGCTCGCTGGGGGCACAGGGAGGGACCGGGGAGCTGTTTTTT,CASSSLGAQGGTGELFF
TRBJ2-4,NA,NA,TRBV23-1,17,TGCGCCAGCAGTCATTATCAGGCCACGGGGGCCAAAAACATTCAGTACTTC,CASSHYQATGAKNIQYF
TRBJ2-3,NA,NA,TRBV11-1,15,TGTGCCAGCAGCTTAGGCCAGGGGCAGGCAGATACGCAGTATTTT,CASSLGQGQADTQYF
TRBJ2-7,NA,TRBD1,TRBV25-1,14,TGTGCCAGCAGTGAAGACAGGGAGTCCTACGAGCAGTACTTC,CASSEDRESYEQYF
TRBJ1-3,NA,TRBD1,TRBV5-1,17,TGCGCCAGCAGCTTGGTGAAGGGCGACAGGGCTGGAAACACCATATATTTT,CASSLVKGDRAGNTIYF
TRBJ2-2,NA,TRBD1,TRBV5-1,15,TGCGCCAGCAGCCCCCAGGGGGCGGACACCGGGGAGCTGTTTTTT,CASSPQGADTGELFF
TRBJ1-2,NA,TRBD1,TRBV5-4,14,TGTGCCAGCAGCCCGGGACAGGTTAACTATGGCTACACCTTC,CASSPGQVNYGYTF
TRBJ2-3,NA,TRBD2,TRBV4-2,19,TGTGCCAGCAGCCAAGATGGGGGGCTAGCGGGGGTGGGCACAGATACGCAGTATTTT,CASSQDGGLAGVGTDTQYF
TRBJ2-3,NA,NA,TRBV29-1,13,TGCAGCGTTGAAGATTACCGGGCAGATACGCAGTATTTT,CSVEDYRADTQYF
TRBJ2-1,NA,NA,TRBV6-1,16,TGTGCCAGCAGTGAAGTGAGGGGACGCGGGGAGGATGAGCAGTTCTTC,CASSEVRGRGEDEQFF
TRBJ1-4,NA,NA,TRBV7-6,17,TGTGCCAGCAGCTTAGCGCAAAGGGGGTCAACTAATGAAAAACTGTTTTTT,CASSLAQRGSTNEKLFF
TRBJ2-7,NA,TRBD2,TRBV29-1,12,TGCAGCGTAGCAAAAGGGAGGGGCGAGCAGTACTTC,CSVAKGRGEQYF
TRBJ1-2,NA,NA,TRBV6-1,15,TGTGCCAGCAGTCCAGGTCCGGGCGGGGGCTATGGCTACACCTTC,CASSPGPGGGYGYTF
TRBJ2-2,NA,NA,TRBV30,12,TGTGCCTGGATCAGTTCAACCGGGGAGCTGTTTTTT,CAWISSTGELFF
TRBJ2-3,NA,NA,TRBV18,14,TGTGCCAGCTCACCTTCGAGGGCAGGAGATACGCAGTATTTT,CASSPSRAGDTQYF
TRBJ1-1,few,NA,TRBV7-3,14,TGTGCCAGCAGCTTATTCTCCGACATAGGTGAAGCTTTCTTT,CASSLFSDIGEAFF
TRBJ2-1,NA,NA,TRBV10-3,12,TGTGCCATCTCGCGGGTCCGGGGTGAGCAGTTCTTC,CAISRVRGEQFF
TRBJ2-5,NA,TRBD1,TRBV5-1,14,TGCGCCAGCAGCCCACAGGGGACACAAGAGACCCAGTACTTC,CASSPQGTQETQYF
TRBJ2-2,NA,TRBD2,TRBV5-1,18,TGCGCCAGCAGAGGCGGACTAGCGGGTGTAGCGAACACCGGGGAGCTGTTTTTT,CASRGGLAGVANTGELFF
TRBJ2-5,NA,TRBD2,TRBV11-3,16,TGTGCCAGCAGCTTACGGTCCGGGGGGGCCGGAGAGACCCAGTACTTC,CASSLRSGGAGETQYF
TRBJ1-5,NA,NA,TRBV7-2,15,TGTGCCAGCAGCTTAAGTGGGCAGAAATTGCAGCCCCAGCATTTT,CASSLSGQKLQPQHF
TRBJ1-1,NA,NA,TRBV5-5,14,TGTGCCAGCAGCGAATTCGGTTGGAACACTGAAGCTTTCTTT,CASSEFGWNTEAFF
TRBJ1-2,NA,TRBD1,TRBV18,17,TGTGCCAGCTCACCAGGGACAGGCGCTTCACGGGGCTATGGCTACACCTTC,CASSPGTGASRGYGYTF
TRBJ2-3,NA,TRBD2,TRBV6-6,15,TGTGCCAGCGTAAGCGGGGGGGCCGGCACAGATACGCAGTATTTT,CASVSGGAGTDTQYF
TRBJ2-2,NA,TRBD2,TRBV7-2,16,TGTGCCAGCAGCTATCGACTAGCGGGGGGACCCGGGGAGCTGTTTTTT,CASSYRLAGGPGELFF
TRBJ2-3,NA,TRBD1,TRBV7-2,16,TGTGCCAGCACCCTTAGTAGGGGGCCCTCCACAGATACGCAGTATTTT,CASTLSRGPSTDTQYF
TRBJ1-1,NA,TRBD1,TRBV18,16,TGTGCCAGCTCACTCGGGACAGCGTCCATGAACACTGAAGCTTTCTTT,CASSLGTASMNTEAFF